These 21 T cell receptor beta chains originate from one sample sequenced in a study of T cell responses to AZD1222 COVID-19 vaccine. Clones were sequenced by immunoSEQ multiplex PCR, and TCRdb holds only the in-frame ones, with some missing. This table holds about 76,000 clones, 70% to 90% found once. Sequences were derived from peripheral blood, sampled on day 0 of AZD1222 vaccination. The receptors derive from an adult in good health.

V is TRBV2 and J is TRBJ1-2, with TRBD1 matching 7 bases. CDR3 length: 13 amino acids. Germline CDR1 reads SNHLY; CDR2 reads FYNNEI. V was pared by 1 base and J by 8 bases, with 4 bases of the junction left unmatched. The CDR3 DNA sequence: TGTGCCAGCAGTGAAGATAGGGGGCACGGCTACACCTTC. It translates to CASSEDRGHGYTF.

The chain has TRBV28 and TRBJ2-4, with D unresolved. V lost 7 bases to trimming and J lost 0 bases, with 13 bases between them. From germline, CDR1 is MDHEN and CDR2 SYDVKM. This CDR3 has 15 residues. The CDR3 nucleotides are TGTGCCAGCAAGAGGACCCTGGCAGCCAAAAACATTCAGTACTTC. Amino acid sequence: CASKRTLAAKNIQYF.

The chain has TRBV6-5 and TRBJ1-2; 9 bases match TRBD1. The CDR3 covers 15 residues. Losses at the gene ends were 2 bases for V and 4 bases for J; bases not matched to a gene: 5. CDR1 is MNHEY, CDR2 SVGAGI, per germline. The CDR3: CASSYRGTGSYGYTF. CDR3 DNA sequence: TGTGCCAGCAGTTACCGTGGGACAGGGAGCTATGGCTACACCTTC.

This clone was found once. The chain carries TRBV3-1 (or the pseudogene TRBV3-2) and TRBJ1-1, with D perhaps TRBD1 (6 bases). V lost 8 bases and J lost 8, with 12 bases in between. The germline CDR1 and CDR2 sequences are LGHDT and YNNKEL (reference sequence). This CDR3 is built from 11 residues. The CDR3 reads CASQFQGEAFF. The CDR3, as DNA: TGTGCCAGCCAATTTCAGGGGGAAGCTTTCTTT.

The genes are TRBV7-2 and TRBJ1-2, with D perhaps TRBD1 (5 bases). V dropped 2 bases and J dropped 8 bases, with 30 bases sitting between them. This CDR3 spans 19 amino acids. Germline loops: CDR1 SGHTA, CDR2 FQGNSA. CDR3 region: CASSLIFGAAQSGRGGYTF. DNA of the CDR3: TGTGCCAGCAGCTTAATTTTCGGGGCGGCTCAGTCAGGCCGGGGGGGCTACACCTTC.

The rearrangement uses TRBV6-6 and TRBJ1-5; D is possibly TRBD1 (5 bases). The germline V gene encodes CDR1 MNHNY and CDR2 SVGAGI (reference sequence). Trimming cost V 6 bases and J 1 base, with 13 bases left between them. This CDR3 contains 15 residues. This CDR3 reads CASRQWRGSNQPQHF. CDR3 in DNA: TGTGCCAGCAGACAGTGGAGGGGAAGCAATCAGCCCCAGCATTTT.

V and J are TRBV14 and TRBJ1-6; D uncertain. This CDR3 has 13 amino acids. CDR1 is SGHDN, CDR2 FVKESK, per germline. V lost 6 bases, J lost 5 bases, and 8 bases lay in between. CDR3 coding DNA: TGTGCCAGCAGGGCGGTGGATAATTCACCCCTCCACTTT. It yields the protein CASRAVDNSPLHF.

This chain uses TRBV19 with TRBJ1-1; D ambiguous. V lost 7 bases to trimming and J lost 1 base, with 10 bases between them. The CDR3 loop spans 13 amino acids. The germline V gene has CDR1 LNHDA and CDR2 SQIVND (reference sequence). DNA for the CDR3: TGTGCCAGTACGAGACAAGCGAACACTGAAGCTTTCTTT. This encodes CASTRQANTEAFF.

J is TRBJ1-5 and V is TRBV28, with TRBD1 matching over 11 bases. The CDR3 extends over 15 amino acids. Trimming at V came to 5 bases and at J to 6 bases, leaving 6 bases not matched to a gene. CDR1 is MDHEN and CDR2 is SYDVKM in the germline V gene. The CDR3, as DNA: TGTGCCAGCAGTGGACAGGGGGCAGGTATTCAGCCCCAGCATTTT. This encodes CASSGQGAGIQPQHF.

The chain is built from TRBV7-9 and TRBJ1-1, with 10 nucleotides matching TRBD1. J was trimmed by 4 bases and V by 5 bases; bases with no gene match: 1. Germline V gene data show CDR1 as SEHNR and CDR2 as FQNEAQ (reference sequence). The CDR3 loop spans 13 amino acids. The CDR3 region is CASSRTGGTEAFF. CDR3 DNA: TGTGCCAGCAGCCGGACAGGGGGCACTGAAGCTTTCTTT.

The chain joins TRBV6-1 to TRBJ1-5; possible D gene TRBD1, 5 bases. CDR3 length: 15 amino acids. Per the germline V gene, CDR1 is MNHNS and CDR2 is SASEGT. Trimming pared 3 bases from V and 2 bases from J, leaving 11 bases between. The CDR3 sequence is CASSESQGGNQPQHF. The CDR3 DNA reads TGTGCCAGCAGTGAGTCTCAGGGAGGCAATCAGCCCCAGCATTTT.

CDR3 region: CASRRTIDYGYTF. CDR3 in DNA: TGTGCCAGCAGGAGGACGATAGACTATGGCTACACCTTC. The chain recombines TRBV6-5 with TRBJ1-2, with D unresolved. Germline V lookup: CDR1 MNHEY, CDR2 SVGAGI. Trimming stripped 6 bases from V and 3 bases from J, with 11 bases between. The CDR3 extends over 13 amino acids.

This clone turned up a few times. V usage is TRBV7-9 and J usage is TRBJ1-1; D unresolved. Between the trimmed V and J ends, which lost 5 bases and 1 base, there was a span of 14 bases. The CDR3 loop spans 15 amino acids. Germline lookup yields CDR1 SEHNR and CDR2 FQNEAQ (reference sequence). CDR3 protein: CASSHQVTANTEAFF. CDR3 nucleotide sequence: TGTGCCAGCAGCCATCAGGTGACTGCGAACACTGAAGCTTTCTTT.

This clone is medium-sized in the sample. V is TRBV6-5 and J is TRBJ2-3; TRBD2 aligns across 8 bases. CDR3 size: 14 residues. V was clipped by 6 bases and J by 4 bases; unmatched bases: 6. The germline gives CDR1 MNHEY, CDR2 SVGAGI. The CDR3 reads CASRIGLAPDTQYF. Written as DNA, the CDR3 is TGTGCCAGCAGAATAGGACTAGCACCAGATACGCAGTATTTT.

V gene TRBV28 combines with J gene TRBJ2-1, with D uncertain. Deletions cut 3 bases from V and 9 bases from J, with 6 bases between. Germline V gene data show CDR1 as MDHEN and CDR2 as SYDVKM. The CDR3 has 11 amino acids. In DNA form, the CDR3 reads TGTGCCAGCAGTTTTTGGAGTGAGCAGTTCTTC. This encodes CASSFWSEQFF.

The chain recombines TRBV28 with TRBJ2-5, with D perhaps TRBD1 (6 bases). V lost 3 bases, J lost 1 base, and 15 bases lay in between. This CDR3 region has 16 residues. Looked up from germline, CDR1 is MDHEN and CDR2 is SYDVKM. The CDR3 sequence is CASSFQQGPVQETQYF. The CDR3 nucleotides read TGTGCCAGCAGTTTCCAACAGGGTCCCGTCCAAGAGACCCAGTACTTC.

The chain is built from TRBV29-1 and TRBJ1-1; 9 bases map to TRBD1. The CDR3 is 13 residues long. CDR1 is SQVTM, CDR2 ANQGSEA, per germline. V trimming: 8 bases; J trimming: 1 base; junction bases outside the gene matches: 5. The CDR3 sequence: CSFRDRANTEAFF. Written as DNA, the CDR3 is TGCAGCTTCAGGGACAGGGCGAACACTGAAGCTTTCTTT. Complete variable domain (other parts from reference TRBV29-1 and TRBJ1-1): SAVISQKPSRDICQRGTSLTIQCQVDSQVTMMFWYRQQPGQSLTLIATANQGSEATYESGFVIDKFPISRPNLTFSTLTVSNMSPEDSSIYLCSFRDRANTEAFFGQGTRLTVV.

The chain recombines TRBV5-6 with TRBJ2-3; 8 bases agree with TRBD1. J lost 4 bases, V lost 0 bases, and 1 base had no gene match. The CDR3 loop spans 14 amino acids. CDR1 and CDR2 (germline): SGHDT, YYEEEE. The CDR3 here is CASSLVRGPDTQYF. The CDR3 nucleotides are TGTGCCAGCAGCTTGGTCAGGGGGCCAGATACGCAGTATTTT.

The chain is built from TRBV7-9 and TRBJ2-2; 13 bases align to TRBD2. The CDR3 has 17 amino acids. After removal of 6 bases from V and 0 bases from J, the junction contained 4 bases not matched to a gene. Germline V gene data show CDR1 as SEHNR and CDR2 as FQNEAQ (reference sequence). CDR3 in amino acids: CASRWTSGGSNTGELFF. The CDR3 DNA follows: TGTGCCAGCAGGTGGACTAGCGGGGGATCGAACACCGGGGAGCTGTTTTTT.

V is TRBV5-8 and J is TRBJ1-4; unclear D gene. Looked up from germline, CDR1 is SGHTS and CDR2 is YDEGEE. The CDR3 totals 14 residues. Trimming removed 1 base at V and 7 bases at J, with 11 bases between. The CDR3 loop reads CASSLSGPSEKLFF. The CDR3 nucleotides are TGTGCCAGCAGCTTGTCCGGTCCCTCTGAAAAACTGTTTTTT.

This chain joins TRBV4-1 and TRBJ2-3, with D maybe TRBD1 (6 bases). The CDR3 totals 16 residues. With 4 bases removed from V and 2 bases from J, the gap between germline ends came to 16 bases. Germline values: CDR1 MGHRA, CDR2 YSYEKL. Written as DNA, the CDR3 is TGCGCCAGCAGCCGTTCTGAGGGGGAGCTCACAGATACGCAGTATTTT. This sequence encodes CASSRSEGELTDTQYF.